The 2 T cell receptor beta chains below come from one sample, sequenced in a study of cytomegalovirus exposure and HLA in healthy donors. The PCR contained 60 Vbeta and 13 Jbeta primers. Measured with immunoSEQ multiplex PCR; TCRdb has only the in-frame clones, and not every one. The data hold around 200,000 clones, with roughly 85% observed a single time. Sequences were obtained from PBMCs. These receptors all stem from a woman in her forties or fifties in good health and CMV-seronegative.

This sequence joins TRBV6-1 and TRBJ1-6, with no clear D. This CDR3 spans 14 amino acids. V lost 0 bases and J 9 bases, leaving 9 bases between the germline ends. CDR1 is MNHNS, CDR2 SASEGT, per germline. CDR3 DNA: TGTGCCAGCAGTGAAGCGAAACCCGGTTCACCCCTCCACTTT. It codes for CASSEAKPGSPLHF.

The chain combines TRBV30 with TRBJ2-3, with TRBD1 matching 9 bases. Looked up from germline, CDR1 is GTSNPN and CDR2 is SVGIG (reference sequence). There are 15 residues in the CDR3. Trimming cost V 1 base and J 1 base; bases outside gene matches: 3. In nucleotides, the CDR3 is TGTGCCTGGAGTGGCAGGACAGGGGGCACAGATACGCAGTATTTT. Amino acid sequence: CAWSGRTGGTDTQYF.